The TCR beta chain under discussion was sequenced for a study of shared clonotypes between healthy human individuals. This clone has only one observation. The germline V gene has CDR1 LNHDA and CDR2 SQIVND (reference sequence). Trimming took 6 bases from V and 4 from J, leaving 13 bases between them. The CDR3 is 14 residues long. Naive CD8 cells were CD45RO-negative, positively selected for CCR7, excluding terminally differentiated effector memory CD45RA+ cells. The repertoire was sequenced with immunoSEQ multiplex PCR; TCRdb's copy has only in-frame clones and lacks some. The sample contains 2 million to 2.5 million clones, more than 85% of which appear only once.

Sequencing used naive CD8+ T cells from PBMCs. This receptor was identified in a man between 18 and 29 years old in good health. Some clones in this sample may be carry-over from other donors' samples. V and J are TRBV19 and TRBJ1-5; D is unclear. The CDR3 sequence: CASRSSATNQPQHF. The CDR3 region has the DNA TGTGCCAGTAGATCTTCTGCTACTAATCAGCCCCAGCATTTT.